Shown below are 22 T cell receptor beta chains from a single sample sequenced in a study of blood T cell repertoires in COVID-19. Repertoires were generated with immunoSEQ multiplex PCR, while TCRdb's copy carries only in-frame clones and drops some. The data contain 100,000 to 120,000 clones, 85% of them singletons. Sequenced sample: peripheral blood. The receptors shown here come from a human donor in a cohort sampled during active COVID-19.

The chain links TRBV5-1 to TRBJ1-2; D may be TRBD1 (6 bases). CDR1 SGHRS and CDR2 YFSETQ come from the germline V gene. The CDR3 consists of 15 residues. The ends were cut back, 0 bases at V and 8 bases at J, with 17 bases in the middle. As DNA, the CDR3 is TGCGCCAGCAGCTTGGGGGGGCGGCAGGGAGACGGCTACACCTTC. Its translation: CASSLGGRQGDGYTF.

The chain couples TRBV7-9 to TRBJ2-5; D not resolved. Germline CDR1 SEHNR, CDR2 FQNEAQ (reference sequence). Trimming removed 0 bases from V and 5 bases from J, with 7 bases in between. The length of the CDR3 is 13 residues. CDR3 in amino acids: CASSLAHKETQYF. CDR3 DNA: TGTGCCAGCAGCTTAGCCCACAAGGAGACCCAGTACTTC.

The chain carries TRBV2 and TRBJ1-3; D is unresolved. Per germline, CDR1 SNHLY and CDR2 FYNNEI. The V gene lost 5 bases and the J gene lost 5 bases, with 10 bases spanning the gap. The CDR3 has 13 residues. DNA of the CDR3: TGTGCCAGCAGTTCCGGGGTGCGAAACACCATATATTTT. The encoded protein is CASSSGVRNTIYF.

The rearrangement uses TRBV3-1 (or the pseudogene TRBV3-2) and TRBJ1-5; D unresolved. Germline V gene sequence: CDR1 LGHDT, CDR2 YNNKEL (reference sequence). V was cut by 4 bases and J by 5 bases, with 9 bases left in between. The CDR3 runs 13 residues. The CDR3, as DNA: TGTGCCAGCAGCCTCCTCGGGGATCAGCCCCAGCATTTT. Encoded protein: CASSLLGDQPQHF.

The chain has TRBV30 and TRBJ1-6; 8 bases match TRBD1. This CDR3 contains 14 residues. Germline-derived CDR1 and CDR2 are GTSNPN and SVGIG (reference sequence). Losses at the gene ends were 3 bases for V and 7 bases for J; bases not matched to a gene: 5. CDR3 region: CAWSPQGGNSPLHF. The CDR3 DNA follows: TGTGCCTGGAGCCCACAGGGGGGGAATTCACCCCTCCACTTT.

J is TRBJ2-7 and V is TRBV18, with 7 bases fitting TRBD1. V trimming: 4 bases; J trimming: 0 bases; junction bases outside the gene matches: 3. CDR1 and CDR2 from the germline V gene are KGHSH and LQKENI. CDR3 size: 14 residues. The CDR3 sequence: CASSRAGGSYEQYF. The CDR3 coding sequence is TGTGCCAGCTCACGGGCAGGGGGCTCCTACGAGCAGTACTTC. Combining the CDR3 with reference TRBV18 and TRBJ2-7 gives the whole variable domain NAGVMQNPRHLVRRRGQEARLRCSPMKGHSHVYWYRQLPEEGLKFMVYLQKENIIDESGMPKERFSAEFPKEGPSILRIQQVVRGDSAAYFCASSRAGGSYEQYFGPGTRLTVT.

The gene calls are TRBV6-5 and TRBJ2-1; D is unclear. The V and J ends lost 8 bases and 12 bases respectively, with 11 bases between them. The CDR3 runs to 10 residues. Germline V CDR1 and CDR2: MNHEY, SVGAGI. The CDR3 spells CASGPLLQFF. CDR3 coding DNA: TGTGCCAGCGGCCCCTTATTGCAGTTCTTC.

V gene TRBV18 combines with J gene TRBJ1-1, with D perhaps TRBD1 (6 bases). CDR3 length: 15 amino acids. CDR1 and CDR2 (germline): KGHSH, LQKENI. Trimming shortened V by 4 bases and J by 5 bases, and 17 bases separated the two germline ends. The CDR3 nucleotides are TGTGCCAGCTCACAGACTACAGGGAGGGAGACTGAAGCTTTCTTT. The encoded protein is CASSQTTGRETEAFF. Combining the CDR3 with reference TRBV18 and TRBJ1-1 gives the whole variable domain NAGVMQNPRHLVRRRGQEARLRCSPMKGHSHVYWYRQLPEEGLKFMVYLQKENIIDESGMPKERFSAEFPKEGPSILRIQQVVRGDSAAYFCASSQTTGRETEAFFGQGTRLTVV.

The count of this clone is one. The chain uses TRBV6-1 and TRBJ1-6, with a weak D call TRBD1 (5 bases). Germline V gene lookup returns CDR1 MNHNS and CDR2 SASEGT. The CDR3 loop spans 13 amino acids. V lost 5 bases and J lost 10, with 12 bases in between. CDR3 in DNA: TGTGCCAGCAGTCGGGACTCGAGATCACCCCTCCACTTT. As protein: CASSRDSRSPLHF.

The chain carries TRBV3-1 (or the pseudogene TRBV3-2) and TRBJ1-5; D is uncertain. The CDR3 runs to 16 residues. Trimming cost V 4 bases and J 1 base, with 14 bases left between them. Germline V gene sequence: CDR1 LGHDT, CDR2 YNNKEL (reference sequence). CDR3 nucleotide sequence: TGTGCCAGCAGCCCCGCTGGACTCAGGAGCAATCAGCCCCAGCATTTT. Amino acid sequence: CASSPAGLRSNQPQHF.

This clone was detected only once. The chain links TRBV6-5 to TRBJ1-4; TRBD1 might be the D (6 bases). The CDR3 has 15 amino acids. The germline CDR1 and CDR2 sequences are MNHEY and SVGAGI. The ends were cut back, 4 bases at V and 4 bases at J, with 13 bases in the middle. The CDR3 DNA reads as TGTGCCAGCAGTTTATTTACAGGGAGTAATGAAAAACTGTTTTTT. Its translation: CASSLFTGSNEKLFF.

This chain links TRBV2 with TRBJ2-3; no clear D. Between the trimmed V and J ends, which lost 2 bases and 3 bases, there was a span of 6 bases. The CDR3 consists of 13 residues. Germline V gene data show CDR1 as SNHLY and CDR2 as FYNNEI. The CDR3 DNA reads as TGTGCCAGCAGTGAACGAGAGACAGATACGCAGTATTTT. Translating it yields CASSERETDTQYF.

The chain uses TRBV21-1 and TRBJ2-7; TRBD1 reflects the table's D call only, with no check against the DNA. TRBV21-1 is listed as a pseudogene. CDR3 length equals 15 residues. In DNA, the CDR3 is TGTGCCAGCAGCAAAGGCCGGACAGGGGGACGGGAGCAGTACTTC. Translation: CASSKGRTGGREQYF.

The rearrangement uses TRBV3-1 (or the pseudogene TRBV3-2) and TRBJ2-1, with 9 bases fitting TRBD2. The CDR3 runs to 17 residues. Germline V gene lookup returns CDR1 LGHDT and CDR2 YNNKEL (reference sequence). The junction had 11 bases not matched to a gene; V was cut back by 0 bases and J by 8 bases. As DNA, the CDR3 is TGTGCCAGCAGCCAAGACCGGGCGGGGGGGCAAATCGATGAGCAGTTCTTC. This sequence encodes CASSQDRAGGQIDEQFF.

Only a few counts were recorded for this clone. This rearrangement joins TRBV19 to TRBJ1-5, with D possibly being TRBD1 (6 bases). This CDR3 region has 16 residues. Deletions cut 1 base from V and 5 bases from J, with 15 bases between. From germline, CDR1 is LNHDA and CDR2 SQIVND (reference sequence). The DNA for the CDR3 is TGTGCCAGTAGTATAGGCACAGGGCGAGGGGATCAGCCCCAGCATTTT. Translated, it gives CASSIGTGRGDQPQHF. Together with reference TRBV19 and TRBJ1-5, the CDR3 gives the full variable domain: DGGITQSPKYLFRKEGQNVTLSCEQNLNHDAMYWYRQDPGQGLRLIYYSQIVNDFQKGDIAEGYSVSREKKESFPLTVTSAQKNPTAFYLCASSIGTGRGDQPQHFGDGTRLSIL.

V is TRBV5-1 and J is TRBJ2-2; TRBD2 agrees at 7 bases. V lost 5 bases and J lost 0; bases outside the gene matches: 7. Germline loops: CDR1 SGHRS, CDR2 YFSETQ. CDR3 length: 16 amino acids. Here the CDR3 reads CASRESSGTNTGELFF. The CDR3 DNA reads as TGCGCCAGCAGAGAGTCTAGCGGAACGAACACCGGGGAGCTGTTTTTT.

As concerns this clone: An end of the junction differs from the germline gene, which may be a read error. The genes are TRBV5-1 and TRBJ2-3; 7 bases are shared with TRBD1. This CDR3 is 13 amino acids long. Looked up from germline, CDR1 is SGHRS and CDR2 is YFSETQ. In DNA form, the CDR3 reads TGCGCCAGCAGCTTGGGACGGACAGGTACGCAGTATTTT. Amino acid sequence: CASSLGRTGTQYF.

This clone was counted once. This rearrangement joins TRBV4-3 to TRBJ1-6; weak D call: TRBD1 (6 bases). CDR1 and CDR2 from the germline V gene are LGHNA and YSLEER. CDR3 length equals 14 residues. The V gene lost 2 bases and the J gene lost 10 bases, with 12 bases spanning the gap. The CDR3 DNA follows: TGCGCCAGCAGCCAACTCCAGGGGTCCTCACCCCTCCACTTT. Translated: CASSQLQGSSPLHF.

This chain connects TRBV5-4 to TRBJ2-2, with D maybe TRBD1 (5 bases). The CDR3 has 17 amino acids. CDR1 SGHNT and CDR2 YYREEE come from the germline V gene (reference sequence). V gave up 4 bases and J gave up 6 bases, with 22 bases separating them. This CDR3 reads CASSDPTGGTFPGELFF. CDR3 bases: TGTGCCAGCAGCGACCCAACAGGTGGTACGTTTCCCGGGGAGCTGTTTTTT.

The rearrangement uses TRBV5-6 and TRBJ2-4; no clear D gene. The CDR3 runs 13 residues. CDR1 and CDR2 from the germline V gene are SGHDT and YYEEEE. V was pared by 1 base and J by 9 bases, with 11 bases between. In nucleotides, the CDR3 is TGTGCCAGCAGCTTGCCAGAAGTTGGCATTCAGTACTTC. It is translated as CASSLPEVGIQYF.

J is TRBJ1-1 and V is TRBV28, with TRBD1 matching over 8 bases. The germline V gene has CDR1 MDHEN and CDR2 SYDVKM. This CDR3 is 15 amino acids long. The V gene end was trimmed by 5 bases and the J gene end by 5 bases; junction bases not matched to a gene: 10. This CDR3 reads CASSPYRGLGTEAFF. The CDR3 bases are TGTGCCAGCAGTCCTTACAGGGGGTTGGGGACTGAAGCTTTCTTT.

Regarding this clone: The germline gene is not matched at one end of the junction; a read error may be the cause. The chain recombines TRBV18 with TRBJ2-3; TRBD2 is a possible D gene (6 bases). This CDR3 comprises 15 residues. Germline loops: CDR1 KGHSH, CDR2 LQKENI. The CDR3 DNA sequence: TGTGCCAGCTCCCCACTGGCGGGGTTAGGTAATACGCAGTATTTT. It specifies CASSPLAGLGNTQYF.